This T cell receptor beta chain emerged from a study of T-cell memory formation after mild COVID-19. About this clonotype itself: The antigen is not known.

This CDR3 comprises 14 residues. CDR1 and CDR2 from the germline V gene are SEHNR and FQNEAQ (reference sequence). V gave up 10 bases and J gave up 4 bases, with 20 bases separating them. General study results and limits: Contracting CD4+ clones sat mainly in CM and EM; CD8+ in EMRA. There were some responding clones in pre-infection memory, which suggested that cross-reactive memory had joined.

TCRdb analysed the 5' RACE reads with MiXCR anew, one entry per CDR3 protein. The sample holds 300,000 to 350,000 distinct CDR3 sequences, more than 13% seen once. The material sequenced was PBMCs or a T cell subset sorted from them (not recorded which). This receptor was identified in a man younger than 35 who had mild COVID-19 (a few samples of this study predate the infection). Cell type and time point are not known. The rearrangement joins TRBV7-9 to TRBJ2-7; possibly TRBD1 or TRBD2 for D (5 bases each). The CDR3 region is CAIGPGAPVYEQYF. CDR3 in DNA: TGTGCCATAGGACCCGGGGCCCCCGTGTACGAGCAGTACTTC.